The entry that follows covers one TCR beta chain sequence. Sequencing was performed with immunoSEQ multiplex PCR; in TCRdb, only in-frame clones are kept and a portion is missing. The sample yields some 270,000 clones, approximately 86% seen once. The data stem from a study of blood T cell repertoires in COVID-19. The sequenced sample was peripheral blood. The TCR comes from an older woman who had recovered from COVID-19.

CDR3: CASSDRTGGFGELFF. The CDR3 DNA reads TGCGCCAGCAGTGATCGGACAGGGGGCTTCGGGGAGCTGTTTTTT. The chain combines TRBV10-2 with TRBJ2-2, with 11 bases fitting TRBD1. V gave up 3 bases and J gave up 7 bases; unmatched junction bases: 4. The CDR3 is 15 amino acids. Germline V lookup: CDR1 WSHSY, CDR2 SAAADI.